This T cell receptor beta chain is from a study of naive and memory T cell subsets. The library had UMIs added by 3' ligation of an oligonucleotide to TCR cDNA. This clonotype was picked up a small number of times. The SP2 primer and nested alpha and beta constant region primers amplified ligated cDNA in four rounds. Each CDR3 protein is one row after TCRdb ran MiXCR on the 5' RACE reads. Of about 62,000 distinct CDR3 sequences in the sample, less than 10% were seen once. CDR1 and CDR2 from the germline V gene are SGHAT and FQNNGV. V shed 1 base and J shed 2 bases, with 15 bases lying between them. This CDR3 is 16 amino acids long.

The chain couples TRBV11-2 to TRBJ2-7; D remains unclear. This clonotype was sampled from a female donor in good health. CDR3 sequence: CASSLALSVRTYEQYF. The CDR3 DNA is TGTGCCAGCAGCTTAGCTTTGTCAGTACGAACCTACGAGCAGTACTTC.